Included here is one T cell receptor beta chain sequence, with context. At one boundary the junction diverges from the germline segment, which might be a read error. This entry is derived from a study of blood T cell repertoires in COVID-19. As for the study in general: T cells, B-cell-depleted T cells, or PBMCs supplied cDNA or gDNA.

Germline V gene lookup returns CDR1 SGHAT and CDR2 FQNNGV. CDR3 length: 13 amino acids. How the authors handled the data: Amplification from reference gene primers served as the basis for estimated nucleated cell counts. Sequencing used immunoSEQ multiplex PCR; TCRdb keeps in-frame clones, though not all of them. V, J and clone size derive from that table, while D and trimming were established from the DNA sequence. The repertoire holds around 160,000 clones, around 85% seen once, with roughly 7.8% in the top ten. This clonotype was obtained from a man aged 60-69 years with acute or convalescent COVID-19. The chain employs TRBV11-2 and TRBJ1-2; 9 bases match TRBD1. The material sequenced was peripheral blood. The CDR3 here is CASSAGTGIPYPF. The CDR3 bases are TGTGCCAGCAGCGCCGGGACAGGGATCCCCTACCCCTTC.